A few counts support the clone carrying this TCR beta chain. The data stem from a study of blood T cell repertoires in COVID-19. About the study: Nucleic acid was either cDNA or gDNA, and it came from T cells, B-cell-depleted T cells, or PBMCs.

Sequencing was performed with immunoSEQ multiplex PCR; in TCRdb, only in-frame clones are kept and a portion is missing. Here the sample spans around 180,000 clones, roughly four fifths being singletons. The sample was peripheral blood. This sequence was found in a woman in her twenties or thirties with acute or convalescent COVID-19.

CDR3 sequence (DNA): TGCGCCAGCAGTGATGGGGGCGGGGGGAGAGGGGAGACCCAGTACTTC. It translates to CASSDGGGGRGETQYF. The chain uses TRBV10-2 and TRBJ2-5; 8 bases match TRBD2. CDR3 length: 16 residues. Germline values: CDR1 WSHSY, CDR2 SAAADI. With V trimmed by 3 bases and J by 5 bases, 11 bases remained unmatched.